The T cell receptor beta chain described here comes from a study of cytomegalovirus exposure and HLA in healthy donors. General study results and limits: Reports showed the classifier diagnosing cytomegalovirus status with high specificity and sensitivity. Researchers reported in a later analysis that a missense DCLRE1C variant was tied to TCR beta V- and J-gene trimming. Fewer N-insertions (relative to the approximately 670-donor mean) were reportedly seen in an Asian-associated ancestry cluster in a later analysis.

PCR was performed using 60 Vbeta and 13 Jbeta primers. Methods used by the authors: Later, some 79 million unique TCR beta chains were counted in an analysis, and some 10 million of them were shared. Clones were sequenced by immunoSEQ multiplex PCR, and TCRdb holds only the in-frame ones, with some missing. V and J calls and clone size are those listed in that table; D and trimming were worked out from the DNA. In all, the sample yields about 55,000 clones. Regarding this clone: Its antigen is unidentified.

The clonotype was recovered from a man over 45 in good health and CMV-seropositive. Specimen: PBMCs.

CDR3 amino acids: CASSQEEAYGGNQPQHF. The CDR3, as DNA: TGTGCCAGCAGCCAAGAAGAGGCATACGGGGGCAATCAGCCCCAGCATTTT. The rearrangement joins TRBV4-2 to TRBJ1-5, with no clear D. With 0 bases removed from V and 2 bases from J, the gap between germline ends came to 14 bases. The CDR3 length is 17 residues. Germline-derived CDR1 and CDR2 are LGHNA and YNFKEQ.